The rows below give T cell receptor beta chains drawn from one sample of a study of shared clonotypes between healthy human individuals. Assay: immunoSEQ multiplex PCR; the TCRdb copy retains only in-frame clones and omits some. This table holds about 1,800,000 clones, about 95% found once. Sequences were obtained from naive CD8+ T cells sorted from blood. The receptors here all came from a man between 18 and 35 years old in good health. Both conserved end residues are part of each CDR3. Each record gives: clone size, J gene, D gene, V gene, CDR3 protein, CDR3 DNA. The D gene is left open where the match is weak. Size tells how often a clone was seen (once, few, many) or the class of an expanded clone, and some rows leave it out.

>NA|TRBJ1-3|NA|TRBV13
CASSLSETLGNTIYF
TGTGCCAGCAGCTTATCGGAAACCCTAGGAAACACCATATATTTT
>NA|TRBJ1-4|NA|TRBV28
CASSGPGEGANEKLFF
TGTGCCAGCAGTGGCCCGGGGGAAGGGGCTAATGAAAAACTGTTTTTT
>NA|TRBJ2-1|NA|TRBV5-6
CASNPGRIYNEQFF
TGTGCCAGCAACCCCGGACGGATCTACAATGAGCAGTTCTTC
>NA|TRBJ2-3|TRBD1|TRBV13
CASRLTGTGGADTQYF
TGTGCCAGCAGGTTGACGGGAACAGGGGGCGCAGATACGCAGTATTTT
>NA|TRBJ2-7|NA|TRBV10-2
CASSEGQVYEQYF
TGCGCCAGCAGTGAGGGTCAGGTCTACGAGCAGTACTTC
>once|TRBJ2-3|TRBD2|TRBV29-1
CSVEWASGPTDTQYF
TGCAGCGTTGAGTGGGCTAGCGGGCCTACAGATACGCAGTATTTT
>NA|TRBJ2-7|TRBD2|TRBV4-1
CASSFGLAGTYEQYF
TGCGCCAGCAGCTTCGGACTAGCGGGCACCTACGAGCAGTACTTC
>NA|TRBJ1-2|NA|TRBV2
CASSEPPGGYTF
TGTGCCAGCAGTGAACCCCCCGGTGGCTACACCTTC
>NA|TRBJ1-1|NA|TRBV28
CASSLTNTEAFF
TGTGCCAGCAGTTTAACGAACACTGAAGCTTTCTTT
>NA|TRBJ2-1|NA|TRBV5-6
CASSSGDEQFF
TGTGCCAGCAGCTCAGGGGATGAGCAGTTCTTC
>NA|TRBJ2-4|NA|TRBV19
CASSLERAHAKNIQYF
TGTGCCAGTAGTCTCGAGCGGGCCCATGCCAAAAACATTCAGTACTTC
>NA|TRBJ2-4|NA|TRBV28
CASSLWTGLNIQYF
TGTGCCAGCAGTTTATGGACAGGCCTAAACATTCAGTACTTC
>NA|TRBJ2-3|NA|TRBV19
CASSMGEGRTDTQYF
TGTGCCAGTAGTATGGGTGAGGGAAGGACAGATACGCAGTATTTT
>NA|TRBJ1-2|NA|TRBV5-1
CASSLAVPGVDGYTF
TGCGCCAGCAGCTTGGCCGTACCGGGGGTCGATGGCTACACCTTC
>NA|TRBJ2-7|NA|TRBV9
CASSPGTRAYEQYF
TGTGCCAGCAGCCCTGGGACACGGGCCTACGAGCAGTACTTC
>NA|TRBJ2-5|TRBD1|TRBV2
CASNDPRDSHIQETQYF
TGTGCCAGCAATGATCCTCGGGACAGTCACATACAAGAGACCCAGTACTTC
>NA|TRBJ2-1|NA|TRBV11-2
CASSLVGSLGQFF
TGTGCCAGCAGCCTGGTGGGATCTCTCGGGCAGTTCTTC
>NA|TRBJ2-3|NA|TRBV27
CASSFLGGSDTQYF
TGTGCCAGCAGTTTCCTCGGCGGGTCAGATACGCAGTATTTT
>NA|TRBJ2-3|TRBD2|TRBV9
CASSESSGSTDTQYF
TGTGCCAGCAGCGAATCTAGCGGGTCCACAGATACGCAGTATTTT
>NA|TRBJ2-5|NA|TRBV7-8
CASSLVVGREETQYF
TGTGCCAGCAGCTTAGTGGTTGGCCGGGAAGAGACCCAGTACTTC
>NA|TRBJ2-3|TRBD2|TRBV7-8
CASSLWTRAGGPTDTQYF
TGTGCCAGCAGCTTATGGACTCGGGCGGGAGGGCCGACAGATACGCAGTATTTT
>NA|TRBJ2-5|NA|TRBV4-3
CASSQDRGETQYF
TGCGCCAGCAGCCAAGATAGGGGGGAGACCCAGTACTTC
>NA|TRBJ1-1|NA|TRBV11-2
CASNIPGGVREAFF
TGTGCCAGCAACATACCCGGGGGCGTACGGGAAGCTTTCTTT
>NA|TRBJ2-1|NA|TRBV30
CAWDAGNEQFF
TGTGCCTGGGACGCGGGAAATGAGCAGTTCTTC
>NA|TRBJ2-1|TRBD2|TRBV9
CASSASGGFSYNEQFF
TGTGCCAGCAGCGCTAGCGGGGGCTTCTCCTACAATGAGCAGTTCTTC
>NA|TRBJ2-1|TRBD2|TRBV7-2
CASSFGLAGHNEQFF
TGTGCCAGCAGCTTTGGACTAGCGGGACACAATGAGCAGTTCTTC
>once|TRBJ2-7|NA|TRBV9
CASSVGGVSYHEQYF
TGTGCCAGCAGCGTAGGTGGGGTCAGTTACCACGAGCAGTACTTC
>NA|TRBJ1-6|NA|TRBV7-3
CASSQTGTGSPLHF
TGTGCCAGCAGCCAAACAGGGACCGGGTCACCCCTCCACTTT
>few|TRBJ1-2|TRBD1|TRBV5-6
CASRPGQVHGYTF
TGTGCCAGCAGGCCGGGACAGGTCCATGGCTACACCTTC
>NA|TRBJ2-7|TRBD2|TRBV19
CASSIGSGRTIGEQYF
TGTGCCAGTAGTATAGGAAGCGGGAGGACCATAGGCGAGCAGTACTTC
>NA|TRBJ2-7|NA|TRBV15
CATSMGHVYEQYF
TGTGCCACCAGCATGGGACATGTCTACGAGCAGTACTTC
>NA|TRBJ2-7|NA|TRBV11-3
CASSLGGWGEQYF
TGTGCCAGCAGCTTAGGAGGATGGGGCGAGCAGTACTTC